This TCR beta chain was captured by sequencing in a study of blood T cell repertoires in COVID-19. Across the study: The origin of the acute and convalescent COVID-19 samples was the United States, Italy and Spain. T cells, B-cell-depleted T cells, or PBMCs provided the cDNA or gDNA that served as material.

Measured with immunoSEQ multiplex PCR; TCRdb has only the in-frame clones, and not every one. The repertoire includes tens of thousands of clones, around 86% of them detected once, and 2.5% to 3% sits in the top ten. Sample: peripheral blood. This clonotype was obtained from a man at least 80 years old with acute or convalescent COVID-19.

The CDR3 bases are TGTGCCAGCAGTTACAACAGGGGTGTTTCACCCCTCCACTTT. Its translation is CASSYNRGVSPLHF. The chain links TRBV6-2 or TRBV6-3 to TRBJ1-6; 7 positions agree with TRBD1. J gave up 9 bases and V 2 bases, and 4 bases lay outside the gene matches. CDR3 length: 14 residues. CDR1 is MNHEY, CDR2 SVGEGT, per germline.